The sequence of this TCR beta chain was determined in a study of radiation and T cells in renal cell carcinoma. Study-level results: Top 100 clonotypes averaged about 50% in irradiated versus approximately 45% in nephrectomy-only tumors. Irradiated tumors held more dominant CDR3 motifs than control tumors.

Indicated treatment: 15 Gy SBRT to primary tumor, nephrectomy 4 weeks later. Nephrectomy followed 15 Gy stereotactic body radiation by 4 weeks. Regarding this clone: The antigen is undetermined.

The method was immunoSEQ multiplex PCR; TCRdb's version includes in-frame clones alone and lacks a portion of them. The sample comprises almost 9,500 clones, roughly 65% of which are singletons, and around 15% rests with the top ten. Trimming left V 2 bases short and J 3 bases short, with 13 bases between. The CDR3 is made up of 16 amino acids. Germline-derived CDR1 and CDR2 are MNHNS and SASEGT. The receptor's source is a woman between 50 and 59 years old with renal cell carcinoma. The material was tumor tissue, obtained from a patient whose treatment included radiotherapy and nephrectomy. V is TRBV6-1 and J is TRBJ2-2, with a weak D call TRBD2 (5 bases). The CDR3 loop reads CASSEILRLYTGELFF. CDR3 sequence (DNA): TGTGCCAGCAGTGAAATACTCCGACTATACACCGGGGAGCTGTTTTTT.